This TCR beta chain emerged from a study of T-cell reconstitution after alpha-beta-depleted transplantation in children. Trimming removed 4 bases from V and 3 bases from J, with 12 bases in between. CDR1 and CDR2 (germline): ENHRY, SYGVKD. The CDR3 is 15 residues long. This clonotype has a count of ten or more. A TCRbeta library incorporating unique molecular identifiers was prepared. Via MiXCR, TCRdb re-called the PCR reads, giving one row per CDR3 protein. The table records roughly 74,000 distinct CDR3 sequences, 15% to 20% of them present only once. Sequences were derived from PBMCs, mostly from graft donor cells, sampled 360 days after TCRalphabeta/CD19-depleted stem cell transplant. V gene TRBV10-3 combines with J gene TRBJ2-2; D gene unclear. This TCR was sampled from a male patient under 10 years old who had a stem cell transplant for acute lymphoblastic leukemia, so the T cells may come from the graft donor. The CDR3 DNA sequence: TGTGCCATCAGTGGCGACCTCAAGGACACCGGGGAGCTGTTTTTT. Amino acid sequence: CAISGDLKDTGELFF.